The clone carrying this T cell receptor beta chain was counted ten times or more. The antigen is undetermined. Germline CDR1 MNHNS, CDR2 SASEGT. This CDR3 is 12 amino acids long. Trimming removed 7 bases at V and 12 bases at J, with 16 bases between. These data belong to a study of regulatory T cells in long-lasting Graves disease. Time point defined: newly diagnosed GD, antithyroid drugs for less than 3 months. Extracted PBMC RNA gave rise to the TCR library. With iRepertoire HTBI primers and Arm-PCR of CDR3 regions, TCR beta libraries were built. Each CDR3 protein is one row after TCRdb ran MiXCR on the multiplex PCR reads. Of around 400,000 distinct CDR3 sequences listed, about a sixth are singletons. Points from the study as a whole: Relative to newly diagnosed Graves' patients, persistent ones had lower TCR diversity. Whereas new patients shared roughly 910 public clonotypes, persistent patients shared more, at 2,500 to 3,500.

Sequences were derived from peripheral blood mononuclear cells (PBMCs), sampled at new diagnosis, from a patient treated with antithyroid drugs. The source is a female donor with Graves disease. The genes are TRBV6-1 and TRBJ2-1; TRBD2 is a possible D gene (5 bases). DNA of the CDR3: TGTGCCAGCACCGAGGGTGGAAACCCGCAGTTCTTC. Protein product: CASTEGGNPQFF.